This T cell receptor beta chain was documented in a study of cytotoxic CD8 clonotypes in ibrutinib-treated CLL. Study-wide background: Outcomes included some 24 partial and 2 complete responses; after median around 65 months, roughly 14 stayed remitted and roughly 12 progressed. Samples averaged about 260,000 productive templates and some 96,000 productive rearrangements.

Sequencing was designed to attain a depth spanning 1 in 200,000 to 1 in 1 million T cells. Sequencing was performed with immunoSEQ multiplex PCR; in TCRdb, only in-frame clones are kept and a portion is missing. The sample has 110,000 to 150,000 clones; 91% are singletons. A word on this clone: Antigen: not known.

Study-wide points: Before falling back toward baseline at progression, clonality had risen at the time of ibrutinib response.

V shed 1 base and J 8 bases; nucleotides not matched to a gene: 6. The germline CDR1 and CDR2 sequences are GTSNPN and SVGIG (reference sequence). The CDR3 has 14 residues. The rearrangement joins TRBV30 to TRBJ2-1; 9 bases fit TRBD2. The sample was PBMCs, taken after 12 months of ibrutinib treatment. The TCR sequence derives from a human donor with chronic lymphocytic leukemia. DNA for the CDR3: TGTGCCTGGAGTGGGCCTAGCGGGGCCGATGAGCAGTTCTTC. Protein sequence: CAWSGPSGADEQFF.